This T cell receptor beta chain is from a study of cytotoxic CD8 clonotypes in ibrutinib-treated CLL. Across the study: Overall, approximately 25 responses were partial and 2 complete; following median roughly 70 months, around 15 patients stayed remitted and about 12 progressed.

Study-wide results and caveats: Against age-matched healthy donors, baseline clonality ran higher and tracked circulating CD8+ T-cell counts. Clonality increased with ibrutinib response but returned toward baseline at progression.

Trimming shortened V by 8 bases and J by 5 bases, and 15 bases separated the two germline ends. The CDR3 loop spans 13 amino acids. The germline V gene encodes CDR1 SNHLY and CDR2 FYNNEI. Measured with immunoSEQ multiplex PCR; TCRdb has only the in-frame clones, and not every one. Of about 16,000 clones listed, about two thirds are singletons. This clone was recorded only once. Antigen: not known. This clonotype was obtained from a human donor with chronic lymphocytic leukemia. This specimen was PBMCs, taken before ibrutinib treatment. This rearrangement joins TRBV2 to TRBJ1-1; no firm D call. The CDR3: CASGGRVRTEAFF. CDR3 in DNA: TGTGCCAGCGGTGGTAGAGTTCGAACTGAAGCTTTCTTT.